This TCR beta chain emerged from a study of patients and donors after allogeneic stem cell transplantation. TCRdb reprocessed the RT-PCR reads with MiXCR, giving one entry per CDR3 protein. Altogether approximately 200,000 distinct CDR3 sequences are present, around two fifths being singletons, with the ten largest covering about 30%. This CDR3 is 13 amino acids long. Germline CDR1 SGHTA, CDR2 FQGNSA. V was pared by 2 bases and J by 5 bases, with 6 bases between. The chain combines TRBV7-2 with TRBJ1-4; D is unresolved. The specimen was blood, either unsorted or a sorted T cell fraction (not recorded which). This TCR was sampled from a human donor who was either an allogeneic HSCT recipient or a stem cell or donor lymphocyte infusion donor (not recorded which). It is not recorded whose cells these are; they may come from a transplant donor. The CDR3 DNA is TGTGCCAGCAGCTTACCCCGAAATGAAAAACTGTTTTTT. As protein: CASSLPRNEKLFF.